Listed below are T cell receptor beta chains from one sample, sequenced in a study of OX40 agonist ivuxolimab in advanced cancers. This table comes from immunoSEQ multiplex PCR, and its TCRdb copy is limited to in-frame clones, with some not included. Counted here are roughly 60,000 clones, 84% occurring once; the ten biggest clones make up 27%. The sequencing used CD4+ or CD8+ T cells sorted from blood, collected in a trial of the OX40 agonist ivuxolimab. The receptors come from an adult with an advanced solid tumor such as melanoma, head and neck, liver or kidney cancer. Each CDR3 is given with its conserved first and last residue. Fields, in order: clone size, J gene, D gene, V gene, CDR3 protein, CDR3 DNA. The D gene is left open where the match is weak. Only some rows state a clone size, as once, few, many or a class for expanded clones.

once	TRBJ2-7	-	TRBV5-6	CASSTRGGVEQYF	TGTGCCAGCAGCACCCGAGGGGGAGTCGAGCAGTACTTC
-	TRBJ2-7	-	TRBV28	CASSFRLDSLSYEQYF	TGTGCCAGCAGTTTCCGATTGGACAGCCTATCCTACGAGCAGTACTTC
-	TRBJ2-7	TRBD1	TRBV7-9	CASSQQGNYEQYF	TGTGCCAGCAGCCAACAGGGGAACTACGAGCAGTACTTC
-	TRBJ2-1	-	TRBV5-1	CASSFVRGSSYNEQFF	TGCGCCAGCAGCTTTGTGAGGGGGAGCTCCTACAATGAGCAGTTCTTC
-	TRBJ1-2	-	TRBV7-9	CASSLEPLNYGYTF	TGTGCCAGCAGCTTAGAGCCCCTTAACTATGGCTACACCTTC
-	TRBJ1-2	-	TRBV18	CASSPGWTEYGYTF	TGTGCCAGCTCACCGGGGTGGACGGAATATGGCTACACCTTC
-	TRBJ1-1	-	TRBV7-2	CASSSTPGTEAFF	TGTGCCAGCAGCTCTACCCCAGGGACTGAAGCTTTCTTT
-	TRBJ2-2	-	TRBV5-4	CASSLDPRNTGELFF	TGTGCCAGCAGCTTGGACCCCCGGAACACCGGGGAGCTGTTTTTT
-	TRBJ2-1	TRBD2	TRBV5-8	CASSRKLTSVYNEQFF	TGTGCCAGCAGCCGGAAGTTAACTAGCGTTTACAATGAGCAGTTCTTC
-	TRBJ2-7	-	TRBV19	CASSGQLTQEQYF	TGTGCCAGTAGTGGGCAGCTTACCCAAGAGCAGTACTTC
-	TRBJ2-7	TRBD2	TRBV19	CASSIDGGGPTYEQYF	TGTGCCAGTAGTATAGACGGCGGGGGGCCAACCTACGAGCAGTACTTC
-	TRBJ2-1	-	TRBV7-2	CASSLWARGNEQFF	TGTGCCAGCAGCTTATGGGCCAGGGGAAATGAGCAGTTCTTC
-	TRBJ1-1	TRBD1	TRBV7-8	CASSRGQGNTEAFF	TGTGCCAGCAGCCGCGGACAGGGGAACACTGAAGCTTTCTTT
-	TRBJ1-1	-	TRBV5-1	CASSPGHPGTEAFF	TGCGCCAGCAGCCCAGGACATCCGGGGACTGAAGCTTTCTTT
few	TRBJ1-2	-	TRBV5-4	CASSLGGRQVYTF	TGTGCCAGCAGCTTGGGGGGGCGGCAGGTCTACACCTTC
-	TRBJ2-3	-	TRBV5-1	CASSLASGRHDTQYF	TGCGCCAGCAGCTTGGCTTCCGGGAGACACGATACGCAGTATTTT